Reported below is one T cell receptor beta chain. CDR1 is SGHTA, CDR2 FQGNSA, per germline. Unmatched junction bases numbered 7, after V lost 0 bases and J lost 1 base. The CDR3 extends over 18 amino acids. The data derive from a study of cytomegalovirus exposure and HLA in healthy donors. At the level of the study: HLA-typed donors were the source of approximately 80 million unique TCRs held in an early data release.

Both 60 Vbeta primers and 13 Jbeta primers went into the PCR. TCRdb keeps only in-frame clones here, not all; method: immunoSEQ multiplex PCR. This table has 150,000 or so clones, 70% to 85% appearing once. Sequenced: PBMCs. The TCR sequence derives from a woman between 35 and 50 years old in good health and CMV-seronegative. This sequence joins TRBV7-2 and TRBJ2-5; 11 bases fit TRBD2. The CDR3 DNA reads TGTGCCAGCAGCTTAGCAGTAATAGCGGGAGGGCTCCAAGAGACCCAGTACTTC. Translated, it gives CASSLAVIAGGLQETQYF.